The clone carrying this T cell receptor (beta chain) was recorded many times. Its antigen is as yet unknown. CDR1 and CDR2 (germline): SGHTS, YDEGEE. V gave up 3 bases and J gave up 4 bases; unmatched junction bases: 1. CDR3 length: 14 amino acids. Unique molecular identifiers were built into the TCRbeta library. TCRdb analysed the PCR reads with MiXCR anew, one entry per CDR3 protein. The repertoire holds approximately 150,000 distinct CDR3 sequences, with 8% to 10% as singletons. The entry originates in a study of T-cell reconstitution after alpha-beta-depleted transplantation in children. Points from the study as a whole: A year post-transplant, T-cell counts and diversity derived mostly from newly produced T cells.

This clonotype originated in a female patient between 2 and 15 years old who had a stem cell transplant for congenital amegakaryocytic thrombocytopenia, so the T cells may come from the graft donor. The chain has TRBV5-8 and TRBJ2-7, with 13 bases matching TRBD2. This material consisted of PBMCs, mostly from graft donor cells, taken 180 days after TCRalphabeta/CD19-depleted stem cell transplant. The CDR3 sequence: CASSSGLAGYEQYF. The CDR3 coding sequence is TGTGCCAGCAGCTCGGGACTAGCGGGATACGAGCAGTACTTC.